The next 9 T cell receptor beta chains were all read from a single sample in a study of T cell repertoires in cytomegalovirus infection. TCRdb reprocessed the reads with MiXCR, giving one entry per CDR3 protein. The sample carries some 800,000 distinct CDR3 sequences, around a third recorded once. The antigens these receptors bind are not known. The sequenced sample was cultured CD8+ T cells from PBMCs, obtained from culture after CMV antigen stimulation. Receptor source: a human donor in good health (CMV status not recorded). Some clones in this sample may be carry-over from other donors' samples.

J is TRBJ1-5 and V is TRBV12-5, with D possibly TRBD1 on 5 matching bases. Germline CDR1 is LGHNT and CDR2 is FRNRAP. The CDR3 has 12 residues. Trimming stripped 3 bases from V and 6 bases from J, with 6 bases between. The CDR3, as DNA: TGTGCTAGTGGTTTTAGGGGTCAGCCCCAGCATTTT. Translated, it gives CASGFRGQPQHF.

This clonotype was recorded many times. The CDR3: CASSLGGSEKLFF. The CDR3 DNA is TGTGCCAGCAGCTTAGGGGGTTCGGAAAAACTGTTTTTT. V is TRBV7-9 and J is TRBJ1-4, with unresolved D. There are 13 residues in the CDR3. V was pared by 1 base and J by 8 bases, with 8 bases between. Germline values: CDR1 SEHNR, CDR2 FQNEAQ (reference sequence).

The chain joins TRBV6-5 to TRBJ2-5; 15 bases are shared with TRBD2. Per the germline V gene, CDR1 is MNHEY and CDR2 is SVGAGI. Losses at the gene ends were 6 bases for V and 7 bases for J; bases not matched to a gene: 9. This CDR3 is 16 amino acids long. CDR3 coding DNA: TGTGCCAGCAGCTTTGGACTAGCGGGGGGGTATGGGACCCAGTACTTC. It encodes CASSFGLAGGYGTQYF.

This clonotype was counted only a few times. The chain joins TRBV4-1 to TRBJ2-1, with a possible D match to TRBD2 (7 bases). The CDR3 totals 16 residues. Trimming pared 0 bases from V and 6 bases from J, leaving 15 bases between. The germline V gene encodes CDR1 MGHRA and CDR2 YSYEKL. DNA for the CDR3: TGCGCCAGCAGCCAAGAAGGGGGGGCCTTATTCAATGAGCAGTTCTTC. This gives the protein CASSQEGGALFNEQFF.

This clonotype was recorded a few times. This sequence joins TRBV7-6 and TRBJ2-2, with TRBD2 matching 9 bases. Germline CDR1 and CDR2: SGHVS and FNYEAQ. CDR3 length equals 16 residues. V gave up 3 bases and J gave up 7 bases; unmatched junction bases: 9. The CDR3 sequence is CASSFSGGTLIGELFF. The CDR3, as DNA: TGTGCCAGCAGCTTTAGCGGGGGCACTCTAATCGGGGAGCTGTTTTTT. Looking up the rest from reference TRBV7-6 and TRBJ2-2 gives the full variable domain: GAGVSQSPRYKVTKRGQDVALRCDPISGHVSLYWYRQALGQGPEFLTYFNYEAQQDKSGLPNDRFSAERPEGSISTLTIQRTEQRDSAMYRCASSFSGGTLIGELFFGEGSRLTVL.

This clonotype was counted between two and nine times. J is TRBJ2-1 and V is TRBV19, with D unresolved. The CDR3 extends over 13 amino acids. The V end was cut by 5 bases, the J end by 3 bases, with 8 bases between. Germline values: CDR1 LNHDA, CDR2 SQIVND (reference sequence). The CDR3 DNA reads TGTGCCAGTAGTGATACGTTCTACAATGAGCAGTTCTTC. It is translated as CASSDTFYNEQFF. The whole variable domain, remainder taken from reference TRBV19 and TRBJ2-1, is DGGITQSPKYLFRKEGQNVTLSCEQNLNHDAMYWYRQDPGQGLRLIYYSQIVNDFQKGDIAEGYSVSREKKESFPLTVTSAQKNPTAFYLCASSDTFYNEQFFGPGTRLTVL.

The CDR3 coding sequence is TGTGCCAGCAGTTATGGGGACCCTATCAATCAGCCCCAGCATTTT. Residues: CASSYGDPINQPQHF. The rearrangement joins TRBV6-5 to TRBJ1-5; D may be TRBD1 (5 bases). From germline, CDR1 is MNHEY and CDR2 SVGAGI. The germline V and J ends were trimmed by 3 bases and 3 bases, with 12 bases remaining between them. CDR3 length: 15 residues.

This clonotype showed up just once. The V gene is TRBV7-3, the J gene TRBJ2-1, with D possibly matching TRBD2 (5 bases). CDR1 and CDR2 (germline): SGHTA, FQGTGA. The length of the CDR3 is 16 residues. V was shortened by 1 base and J by 12 bases, with 22 bases between the two germline ends. The CDR3 reads CASSLKSGSPSNPQFF. The CDR3 coding sequence is TGTGCCAGCAGCTTAAAGTCGGGGTCACCTTCTAACCCGCAGTTCTTC.

The genes are TRBV7-8 and TRBJ1-1, with D unclear. Germline V gives CDR1 SGHVS, CDR2 FQNEAQ. V lost 7 bases and J 3 bases, leaving 12 bases between the germline ends. The length of the CDR3 is 13 residues. CDR3 DNA: TGTGCCAGCATCCTTAGCTTGGACACTGAAGCTTTCTTT. This gives the protein CASILSLDTEAFF.